The T cell receptor beta chain described here comes from a study of shared clonotypes between healthy human individuals. Overall study: Researchers drew samples from a couple of women and a few men aged 18 to 49.

Repertoires were generated with immunoSEQ multiplex PCR, while TCRdb's copy carries only in-frame clones and drops some. This sample has about 110,000 clones, with around 68% found just once. Findings and limits, study-wide: It was observed that around 5% of naive CD4 clonotypes were shared across several donors.

In this sample, this clone turned up once. What it recognizes is unknown. CD8 memory was a combination that joined CD45RO+ cells with CCR7-negative CD45RA+ TemRA cells. CDR3 size: 14 residues. Trimming removed 1 base from V and 1 base from J, with 8 bases in between. CDR1 and CDR2 (germline): SGHTA, FQGNSA. The sample taken for sequencing was memory CD8+ T cells sorted from blood. The subset: CD45RO+ cells pooled with CCR7-negative TemRA cells. The origin of this receptor is a woman between 25 and 40 years old in good health. The chain recombines TRBV7-2 with TRBJ2-7; D gene ambiguous. The CDR3 bases are TGTGCCAGCAGCTTAGGGCACGGTTCCTACGAGCAGTACTTC. This encodes CASSLGHGSYEQYF. Using reference TRBV7-2 and TRBJ2-7 for the parts outside the CDR3, the full variable domain is GAGVSQSPSNKVTEKGKDVELRCDPISGHTALYWYRQSLGQGLEFLIYFQGNSAPDKSGLPSDRFSAERTGGSVSTLTIQRTQQEDSAVYLCASSLGHGSYEQYFGPGTRLTVT.